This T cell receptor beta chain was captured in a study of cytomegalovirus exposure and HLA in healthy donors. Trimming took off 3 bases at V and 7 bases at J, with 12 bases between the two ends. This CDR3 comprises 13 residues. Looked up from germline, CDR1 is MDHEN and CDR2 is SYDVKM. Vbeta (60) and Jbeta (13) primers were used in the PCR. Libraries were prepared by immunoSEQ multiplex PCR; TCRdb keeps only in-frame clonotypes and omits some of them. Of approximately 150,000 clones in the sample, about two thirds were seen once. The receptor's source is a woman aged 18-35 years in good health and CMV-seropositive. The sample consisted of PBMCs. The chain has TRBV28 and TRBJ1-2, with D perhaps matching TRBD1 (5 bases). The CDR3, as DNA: TGTGCCAGCAGTTTGAACCAGGGCGGTGGCTACACCTTC. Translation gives CASSLNQGGGYTF.